This is a list of T cell receptor beta chains from one sample in a study of blood T cell repertoires in COVID-19. Clones were sequenced by immunoSEQ multiplex PCR, and TCRdb holds only the in-frame ones, with some missing. The sample has 350,000 to 450,000 clones, 80% to 90% seen once. Sequenced sample: PBMCs or T cells enriched from blood (not recorded which). Receptors originate from a man aged 30-40 years who had recovered from COVID-19. Each CDR3 is given with its conserved first and last residue. The D gene is left open where the match is weak. Rows give clone size only sometimes, using once, few, many, or a class for an expanded clone.

abundance,d_gene,v_gene,j_gene,CDR3aa,CDR3nt
.,.,TRBV20-1,TRBJ2-1,CSAPWANEQFF,TGCAGTGCCCCCTGGGCCAATGAGCAGTTCTTC
.,.,TRBV28,TRBJ1-1,CASSPYYGNEAFF,TGTGCCAGCAGTCCCTATTACGGGAATGAAGCTTTCTTT
.,TRBD1,TRBV24-1,TRBJ1-1,CATSDPDRGTPEAFF,TGTGCCACCAGTGACCCCGACAGGGGGACACCAGAAGCTTTCTTT
.,TRBD2,TRBV7-9,TRBJ2-3,CASSSGTSGKDTQYF,TGTGCCAGCAGTTCCGGGACTAGCGGGAAAGATACGCAGTATTTT
.,TRBD2,TRBV4-1,TRBJ2-3,CASSQGLAGLTDTQYF,TGCGCCAGCAGCCAGGGACTAGCGGGCCTCACAGATACGCAGTATTTT
.,TRBD1,TRBV6-5,TRBJ2-7,CASSYRTGDLYEQYF,TGTGCCAGCAGTTACAGGACAGGGGATCTATACGAGCAGTACTTC
.,TRBD2,TRBV19,TRBJ2-1,CASSRTSGSVNEQFF,TGTGCCAGTAGTAGGACTAGCGGGAGTGTCAATGAGCAGTTCTTC
.,.,TRBV11-2,TRBJ1-1,CASSLVLSNTEAFF,TGTGCCAGCAGCTTAGTCCTGTCGAACACTGAAGCTTTCTTT
.,.,TRBV10-3,TRBJ1-1,CATAAGDGGGSEAFF,TGTGCCACGGCCGCCGGAGACGGTGGTGGTTCTGAAGCTTTCTTT
.,.,TRBV15,TRBJ1-1,CATSRDDRATEAFF,TGTGCCACCAGCAGAGACGACAGAGCAACTGAAGCTTTCTTT
few,TRBD2,TRBV18,TRBJ2-1,CASSLPLAGGRSSYNEQFF,TGTGCCAGCTCACTTCCCCTAGCGGGAGGTCGAAGCTCCTACAATGAGCAGTTCTTC
few,.,TRBV5-1,TRBJ2-7,CASSLGQAFYEQYF,TGCGCCAGCAGCTTGGGACAGGCCTTCTACGAGCAGTACTTC
once,TRBD2,TRBV4-1,TRBJ2-7,CASSQLPSGGSYEQYF,TGCGCCAGCAGCCAATTACCTAGCGGAGGTTCCTACGAGCAGTACTTC
.,.,TRBV30,TRBJ2-7,CAWDGEFYEQYF,TGTGCCTGGGACGGGGAGTTCTACGAGCAGTACTTC
.,.,TRBV28,TRBJ2-7,CASSLYGGQEQYF,TGTGCCAGCAGTTTATACGGCGGGCAGGAGCAGTACTTC
.,.,TRBV12-5,TRBJ1-3,CASGTEPGNTIYF,TGTGCTAGTGGGACAGAACCTGGAAACACCATATATTTT
.,.,TRBV19,TRBJ2-7,CASSDRQLFYEQYF,TGTGCCAGCTCGGACCGACAGCTATTTTACGAGCAGTACTTC
.,.,TRBV24-1,TRBJ2-3,CAIPGLRTDTQYF,TGTGCCATCCCGGGACTCCGCACAGATACGCAGTATTTT
.,.,TRBV13,TRBJ2-5,CASSFRDTLQETQYF,TGTGCCAGCAGCTTCAGGGACACACTACAAGAGACCCAGTACTTC
.,.,TRBV19,TRBJ2-2,CASSINSGELFF,TGTGCCAGTAGTATTAACTCGGGGGAGCTGTTTTTT
.,TRBD2,TRBV6-4,TRBJ2-3,CASSDVGLGADTQYF,TGTGCCAGCAGTGACGTCGGACTAGGGGCAGATACGCAGTATTTT
.,.,TRBV7-2,TRBJ2-1,CASSLVGAKNNEQFF,TGTGCCAGCAGCTTAGTGGGAGCGAAAAACAATGAGCAGTTCTTC
.,TRBD1,TRBV5-1,TRBJ2-7,CASSLPGTGDEQYF,TGCGCCAGCAGCTTGCCCGGGACAGGGGACGAGCAGTACTTC
.,.,TRBV3-1/TRBV3-2,TRBJ1-3,CASSQALSGNTIYF,TGTGCCAGCAGCCAAGCCCTCTCTGGAAACACCATATATTTT
.,.,TRBV20-1,TRBJ1-2,CSASTDRDGYTF,TGCAGTGCTAGTACGGATCGGGATGGCTACACCTTC
few,.,TRBV9,TRBJ2-5,CASSVEGGETQYF,TGTGCCAGCAGCGTAGAAGGAGGAGAGACCCAGTACTTC
once,TRBD2,TRBV4-1,TRBJ2-1,CASSFRTRLNEQFF,TGCGCCAGCAGCTTCAGGACTAGACTCAATGAGCAGTTCTTC
once,TRBD2,TRBV27,TRBJ2-3,CASMEAGGPADTQYF,TGTGCCAGCATGGAGGCGGGAGGGCCGGCAGATACGCAGTATTTT
.,TRBD1,TRBV7-9,TRBJ1-6,CASSLGDSGSPLHF,TGTGCCAGCAGCCTCGGGGACAGCGGTTCACCCCTCCACTTT
.,TRBD2,TRBV5-6,TRBJ2-7,CASSSSGGSYEQYF,TGTGCCAGCAGCTCTAGCGGGGGCTCCTACGAGCAGTACTTC
.,.,TRBV25-1,TRBJ2-7,CASRPHNANSYEQYF,TGTGCCAGCAGACCCCACAACGCAAACTCCTACGAGCAGTACTTC
once,.,TRBV7-2,TRBJ1-6,CASSLGDLPGSLHF,TGTGCCAGCAGCTTGGGGGACTTACCTGGGTCCCTCCACTTT
.,.,TRBV7-2,TRBJ1-6,CASSLGGRQKPLHF,TGTGCCAGCAGCTTAGGAGGCCGCCAAAAGCCCCTCCACTTT
.,TRBD2,TRBV28,TRBJ2-5,CASSRPGGKTQYF,TGTGCCAGCAGTCGGCCGGGGGGAAAGACCCAGTACTTC
.,TRBD2,TRBV9,TRBJ2-1,CASSRLPGLAGDPTNEQFF,TGTGCCAGCAGTCGCCTCCCGGGACTAGCGGGAGACCCTACCAATGAGCAGTTCTTC
.,TRBD1,TRBV18,TRBJ1-1,CASSLQSPGTGGYTEAFF,TGTGCCAGCTCACTTCAGTCCCCCGGGACAGGGGGCTACACTGAAGCTTTCTTT
once,TRBD1,TRBV29-1,TRBJ1-2,CSVETGQGARGYTF,TGCAGCGTTGAAACGGGACAGGGGGCCCGGGGCTACACCTTC
.,TRBD2,TRBV4-2,TRBJ2-7,CASSQDTATSGRIGEQYF,TGTGCCAGCAGCCAAGATACGGCGACTAGCGGGAGAATAGGAGAGCAGTACTTC
.,TRBD1,TRBV7-9,TRBJ2-3,CASRYDREFTDTQYF,TGTGCCAGCAGATACGACAGGGAGTTCACAGATACGCAGTATTTT
.,.,TRBV5-4,TRBJ2-1,CASSFFGVSSYNEQFF,TGTGCCAGCAGCTTTTTCGGGGTAAGCTCCTACAATGAGCAGTTCTTC
.,TRBD1,TRBV3-1/TRBV3-2,TRBJ2-1,CASSPRQGNYNEQFF,TGTGCCAGCAGCCCCCGACAGGGAAACTACAATGAGCAGTTCTTC
.,.,TRBV5-1,TRBJ2-1,CASSSNPGSNEQFF,TGCGCCAGCAGCTCTAATCCGGGTAGCAATGAGCAGTTCTTC
.,TRBD2,TRBV3-1/TRBV3-2,TRBJ2-7,CASTRAGVPYEQYF,TGTGCCAGCACCCGAGCGGGAGTCCCCTACGAGCAGTACTTC
.,TRBD1,TRBV4-2,TRBJ2-5,CASSQDGTGVGSETQYF,TGTGCCAGCAGCCAAGATGGGACAGGGGTGGGTTCAGAGACCCAGTACTTC
.,.,TRBV27,TRBJ1-1,CASSLQPDRLNTEAFF,TGTGCCAGCAGTCTACAACCCGACAGGTTGAACACTGAAGCTTTCTTT
.,.,TRBV28,TRBJ2-7,CASSLLGVYEQYF,TGTGCCAGCAGTCTCCTCGGGGTCTACGAGCAGTACTTC
.,TRBD1,TRBV3-1/TRBV3-2,TRBJ2-1,CASSHGQVRNEQFF,TGTGCCAGCAGCCATGGACAGGTGAGGAATGAGCAGTTCTTC
once,TRBD1,TRBV25-1,TRBJ1-1,CASSSGTGVEAFF,TGTGCCAGCAGTTCCGGGACAGGGGTTGAAGCTTTCTTT
.,.,TRBV6-5,TRBJ2-7,CASSLQGARYEQYF,TGTGCCAGCAGTTTGCAGGGCGCTAGGTACGAGCAGTACTTC
.,TRBD2,TRBV19,TRBJ2-7,CASSPNFGRFGTSYEQYF,TGTGCCAGTAGTCCCAATTTCGGGAGGTTTGGGACGTCCTACGAGCAGTACTTC
.,TRBD1,TRBV5-1,TRBJ1-1,CASSLDGGGRGLSEAFF,TGCGCCAGCAGCTTGGATGGAGGCGGCAGGGGGCTCTCTGAAGCTTTCTTT
.,.,TRBV28,TRBJ2-7,CATSPRAYEQYF,TGTGCCACATCCCCCCGGGCCTACGAGCAGTACTTC
few,.,TRBV19,TRBJ1-1,CASSESGGGVNTEAFF,TGTGCCAGTAGTGAGAGTGGAGGCGGGGTGAACACTGAAGCTTTCTTT